These 3 T cell receptor beta chains came from one sample sequenced in a study of shared clonotypes between healthy human individuals. CD45RO-negative, CCR7-selected cells formed the naive CD8 fraction, which excluded terminally differentiated effector memory CD45RA+ cells. The method was immunoSEQ multiplex PCR; TCRdb's version includes in-frame clones alone and lacks a portion of them. The sample holds fewer than 800,000 clones, roughly 94% seen once. Sequenced material: naive CD8+ T cells sorted from blood. The receptors were sampled from a man aged 25-40 years in good health.

This clone was detected once. This sequence joins TRBV7-6 and TRBJ2-7, with 10 positions matching TRBD2. Germline V lookup: CDR1 SGHVS, CDR2 FNYEAQ. V shed 2 bases, J shed 3 bases, and the junction held 1 base outside the gene matches. The CDR3 contains 14 residues. The CDR3 DNA is TGTGCCAGCAGCTTAACTAGCGGGAACTACGAGCAGTACTTC. Amino acid sequence: CASSLTSGNYEQYF.

In its sample, this clone was seen once. This rearrangement joins TRBV9 to TRBJ1-2; 7 nucleotides agree with TRBD1. With 3 bases clipped from V and 4 bases from J, the junction kept 3 bases outside the gene matches. CDR1 and CDR2 (germline): SGDLS, YYNGEE. The CDR3 contains 13 residues. The CDR3 DNA follows: TGTGCCAGCAGCGACGGGACAGTCTATGGCTACACCTTC. It is translated as CASSDGTVYGYTF. Looking up the rest from reference TRBV9 and TRBJ1-2 gives the full variable domain: DSGVTQTPKHLITATGQRVTLRCSPRSGDLSVYWYQQSLDQGLQFLIQYYNGEERAKGNILERFSAQQFPDLHSELNLSSLELGDSALYFCASSDGTVYGYTFGSGTRLTVV.

This clone showed up just once. The chain is built from TRBV6-1 and TRBJ2-1; the D is unclear. Trimming took off 1 base at V and 2 bases at J, with 12 bases between the two ends. This CDR3 has 16 residues. The germline V gene has CDR1 MNHNS and CDR2 SASEGT. CDR3: CASSEVTRGTYNEQFF. CDR3 DNA sequence: TGTGCCAGCAGTGAAGTTACGAGAGGAACCTACAATGAGCAGTTCTTC.